This TCR beta chain was observed in a study of blood T cell repertoires in COVID-19. The overall study: Researchers got acute and convalescent COVID-19 samples from the United States, Italy and Spain. The analysed material was cDNA or gDNA that came from T cells, B-cell-depleted T cells, or PBMCs.

In its sample, this clone was seen a few times. As processed by the authors: Amplification of reference gene primers was used by the study to estimate nucleated cell counts. Clones were read by immunoSEQ multiplex PCR, and TCRdb kept only the in-frame ones, dropping some. That table is the source of V, J and clone size, and D and trimming were worked out from the DNA. Of approximately 200,000 clones detected, roughly 90% appear once; the ten largest clones hold over 2%. Germline CDR1 reads SQVTM; CDR2 reads ANQGSEA. The CDR3 sequence is 16 residues long. V lost 4 bases and J lost 5; bases outside the gene matches: 9.

This chain joins TRBV29-1 and TRBJ2-1; TRBD2 agrees at 12 bases. Sequencing used peripheral blood. The sequence derives from a woman aged 45 to 65 with acute or convalescent COVID-19. The CDR3: CSVGGTSGRIDNEQFF. CDR3 bases: TGCAGCGTTGGAGGCACTAGCGGGAGGATAGACAATGAGCAGTTCTTC.